A selection of T cell receptor beta chains follows, all from one sample in a study of beta chain features in type 1 diabetes. Method: immunoSEQ multiplex PCR; TCRdb's copy keeps in-frame clones and lacks some. The top ten clones hold under 1.5% of a sample with just under 150,000 clones, 8.5% to 12% of them seen once. Material for sequencing was naive CD4+ T cells from blood. The receptors shown here come from a man between 18 and 35 years old in good health. CDR3s include the opening cysteine and the closing phenylalanine or tryptophan. Each record gives: CDR3 protein, CDR3 DNA, D gene, J gene, CDR3 length, clone size, V gene. D genes are given only for firm matches. Expanded clones are given a class, and other clones once, few, many or no size at all.

CDR3aa: CASRDLQETQYF; CDR3nt: TGTGCCAGCCGGGACTTACAAGAGACCCAGTACTTC; d_gene: -; j_gene: TRBJ2-5; len: 12; abundance: few; v_gene: TRBV2
CDR3aa: CASSVGTGWATDTQYF; CDR3nt: TGTGCCAGCAGCGTCGGGACAGGGTGGGCCACAGATACGCAGTATTTT; d_gene: TRBD1; j_gene: TRBJ2-3; len: 16; abundance: few; v_gene: TRBV5-8
CDR3aa: CASNEGLATLEQYF; CDR3nt: TGTGCCAGCAACGAAGGCCTAGCGACTCTCGAGCAGTACTTC; d_gene: -; j_gene: TRBJ2-7; len: 14; abundance: -; v_gene: TRBV2
CDR3aa: CASSQGQGAPNEKLFF; CDR3nt: TGTGCCAGCAGCCAAGGGCAAGGGGCGCCTAATGAAAAACTGTTTTTT; d_gene: -; j_gene: TRBJ1-4; len: 16; abundance: few; v_gene: TRBV4-2
CDR3aa: CASSPRYSHEQYF; CDR3nt: TGTGCCAGCAGCCCCCGGTATTCCCACGAGCAGTACTTC; d_gene: -; j_gene: TRBJ2-7; len: 13; abundance: few; v_gene: TRBV11-2
CDR3aa: CAWTVDSNQPQHF; CDR3nt: TGTGCCTGGACAGTTGATAGCAATCAGCCCCAGCATTTT; d_gene: -; j_gene: TRBJ1-5; len: 13; abundance: few; v_gene: TRBV30
CDR3aa: CASSTLRGQGNQPQHF; CDR3nt: TGTGCCAGTAGTACCTTGAGAGGACAGGGTAATCAGCCCCAGCATTTT; d_gene: TRBD1; j_gene: TRBJ1-5; len: 16; abundance: few; v_gene: TRBV19
CDR3aa: CASSGGGAEQYF; CDR3nt: TGTGCCAGCAGCGGAGGAGGGGCTGAGCAGTACTTC; d_gene: -; j_gene: TRBJ2-7; len: 12; abundance: -; v_gene: TRBV6-5
CDR3aa: CASSVDPSSGGTTDTQYF; CDR3nt: TGTGCCAGCAGCGTAGACCCCTCTAGCGGGGGGACCACAGATACGCAGTATTTT; d_gene: TRBD2; j_gene: TRBJ2-3; len: 18; abundance: -; v_gene: TRBV9
CDR3aa: CASSKRRDRGEEQYF; CDR3nt: TGTGCCAGCAGCAAACGTCGGGACAGGGGAGAAGAGCAGTACTTC; d_gene: -; j_gene: TRBJ2-7; len: 15; abundance: -; v_gene: TRBV21-1
CDR3aa: CASSPRDTAYEQYF; CDR3nt: TGCGCCAGCAGCCCTCGGGACACCGCGTACGAGCAGTACTTC; d_gene: -; j_gene: TRBJ2-7; len: 14; abundance: few; v_gene: TRBV4-1
CDR3aa: CASSPGTGLDQPQHF; CDR3nt: TGTGCCAGCTCACCCGGGACAGGGTTGGATCAGCCCCAGCATTTT; d_gene: TRBD1; j_gene: TRBJ1-5; len: 15; abundance: few; v_gene: TRBV18
CDR3aa: CASSLGGGADNSPLHF; CDR3nt: TGCGCCAGCAGCTTGGGTGGGGGCGCGGATAATTCACCCCTCCACTTT; d_gene: -; j_gene: TRBJ1-6; len: 16; abundance: -; v_gene: TRBV5-1
CDR3aa: CASSPGGSTDTQYF; CDR3nt: TGTGCCAGCAGCCCCGGAGGCAGCACAGATACGCAGTATTTT; d_gene: -; j_gene: TRBJ2-3; len: 14; abundance: -; v_gene: TRBV11-2
CDR3aa: CASSLGQFYEQYF; CDR3nt: TGTGCCAGCAGTTTGGGACAGTTCTACGAGCAGTACTTC; d_gene: TRBD1; j_gene: TRBJ2-7; len: 13; abundance: -; v_gene: TRBV28
CDR3aa: CASSAWGGRQPQHF; CDR3nt: TGTGCCAGCAGTGCTTGGGGGGGCAGGCAGCCCCAGCATTTT; d_gene: -; j_gene: TRBJ1-5; len: 14; abundance: -; v_gene: TRBV2
CDR3aa: CAWRKYGLNTEAFF; CDR3nt: TGTGCCTGGAGGAAGTATGGGCTGAACACTGAAGCTTTCTTT; d_gene: -; j_gene: TRBJ1-1; len: 14; abundance: many; v_gene: TRBV30